This entry lists 30 T cell receptor beta chains sequenced from one sample in a study of blood T cell repertoires in COVID-19. Only in-frame clones appear in the TCRdb table, and some are missing; sequencing was by immunoSEQ multiplex PCR. The repertoire holds roughly 230,000 clones, with 88% as singletons. Sequencing used peripheral blood. The receptors here all came from a human donor in a cohort sampled during active COVID-19.

The gene calls are TRBV3-1 (or the pseudogene TRBV3-2) and TRBJ1-3; TRBD1 is a possible D gene (6 bases). V was clipped by 4 bases and J by 4 bases, with 20 bases between them. CDR3 length: 17 residues. Germline values: CDR1 LGHDT, CDR2 YNNKEL (reference sequence). The CDR3 reads CASSLTPAAGEGNTIYF. CDR3 bases: TGTGCCAGCAGCCTGACCCCGGCCGCAGGGGAAGGAAACACCATATATTTT.

This clone was seen a handful of times. The chain joins TRBV9 to TRBJ2-1; D is uncertain. The CDR3 totals 12 residues. V lost 0 bases and J 7 bases, leaving 5 bases between the germline ends. Germline loops: CDR1 SGDLS, CDR2 YYNGEE. CDR3 region: CASSVGLNEQFF. CDR3 sequence (DNA): TGTGCCAGCAGCGTAGGACTTAATGAGCAGTTCTTC.

Regarding this clone: Other DNA sequences from this sample encode an identical CDR3 as well. This chain joins TRBV28 and TRBJ2-7, with 10 positions matching TRBD1. J gave up 1 base and V 4 bases, and 7 bases lay outside the gene matches. Germline V CDR1 and CDR2: MDHEN, SYDVKM. This CDR3 has 16 amino acids. The CDR3: CASSSPGTGASYEQYF. DNA for the CDR3: TGTGCCAGCAGTTCCCCAGGGACAGGGGCATCCTACGAGCAGTACTTC.

The V and J genes are TRBV11-2 and TRBJ2-5, with D perhaps matching TRBD2 (6 bases). This CDR3 spans 16 amino acids. In germline, CDR1 is SGHAT, CDR2 FQNNGV. Trimming cost V 5 bases and J 1 base, with 17 bases left between them. The CDR3 loop is CASSPRSGLAQETQYF. CDR3 nucleotides: TGTGCCAGCAGCCCAAGGTCGGGACTCGCCCAAGAGACCCAGTACTTC.

The chain has TRBV5-6 and TRBJ1-3; D not certain. This CDR3 has 15 amino acids. Germline CDR1 SGHDT, CDR2 YYEEEE. The V end was cut by 0 bases, the J end by 0 bases, with 7 bases between. The CDR3 coding sequence is TGTGCCAGCAGCTTGGGGAGACGCTCTGGAAACACCATATATTTT. It codes for CASSLGRRSGNTIYF.

The chain employs TRBV6-4 and TRBJ1-5; D unclear. In germline, CDR1 is MRHNA, CDR2 SNTAGT. The CDR3 consists of 13 residues. V lost 4 bases, J lost 0 bases, and 4 bases lay in between. Written as DNA, the CDR3 is TGTGCCAGCAGTGTAGATAGCAATCAGCCCCAGCATTTT. It codes for CASSVDSNQPQHF.

This chain uses TRBV6-1 with TRBJ2-3; D perhaps matches TRBD2 (6 bases). Germline CDR1 is MNHNS and CDR2 is SASEGT. The CDR3 length is 15 residues. The V and J ends lost 2 bases and 0 bases respectively, with 9 bases between them. CDR3 protein: CASSEPGSSTDTQYF. CDR3 bases: TGTGCCAGCAGTGAACCCGGGAGTAGCACAGATACGCAGTATTTT.

The CDR3, as DNA: TGTGCCAGCAGCCCGAGCGGGAGGGCCTTCGAGCAGTACTTC. Translated: CASSPSGRAFEQYF. The J gene is TRBJ2-7, the V gene TRBV3-1 (or the pseudogene TRBV3-2), with 10 bases that match TRBD2. The J segment lost 6 bases and the V segment lost 4 bases, leaving 6 bases of the junction unmatched. This CDR3 is 14 amino acids long. Germline CDR1 LGHDT, CDR2 YNNKEL (reference sequence).

The table lists this clone with a few counts. The genes are TRBV7-9 and TRBJ2-1; the D gene is possibly TRBD1 (6 bases). The CDR3 is made up of 15 amino acids. Germline values: CDR1 SEHNR, CDR2 FQNEAQ (reference sequence). The V end was cut by 0 bases, the J end by 5 bases, with 11 bases between. This CDR3 is CASSLAPQGHNEQFF. The CDR3 DNA is TGTGCCAGCAGCTTAGCACCGCAGGGGCACAATGAGCAGTTCTTC.

The V gene is TRBV6-5, the J gene TRBJ2-7; perhaps TRBD2 as D (5 bases). The germline CDR1 and CDR2 sequences are MNHEY and SVGAGI. With 5 bases removed from V and 0 bases from J, the gap between germline ends came to 14 bases. The CDR3 runs to 15 residues. The CDR3 loop reads CASSPREGVSYEQYF. The CDR3 DNA follows: TGTGCCAGCAGTCCCCGAGAGGGAGTCTCCTACGAGCAGTACTTC.

This chain links TRBV5-4 with TRBJ2-7; 9 bases align to TRBD2. Germline CDR1 and CDR2: SGHNT and YYREEE (reference sequence). J was trimmed by 4 bases and V by 4 bases; bases with no gene match: 18. The CDR3 loop spans 18 amino acids. Here the CDR3 reads CASSIEGPSGVIRYEQYF. In nucleotides, the CDR3 is TGTGCCAGCAGCATAGAGGGTCCTAGCGGGGTTATCAGGTACGAGCAGTACTTC.

The chain joins TRBV5-8 to TRBJ2-7, with TRBD1 matching 7 bases. The CDR3 spans 13 residues. The germline V gene has CDR1 SGHTS and CDR2 YDEGEE. V dropped 2 bases and J dropped 3; count of bases not matched to a gene: 2. CDR3 in amino acids: CASSLDRVYEQYF. The CDR3 coding sequence is TGTGCCAGCAGCTTAGACAGGGTCTACGAGCAGTACTTC.

On this clone: A junction boundary mismatches the germline segment, possibly from a read error. V and J are TRBV3-1 (or the pseudogene TRBV3-2) and TRBJ2-7; the match to TRBD2 covers 8 bases. Germline values: CDR1 LGHDT, CDR2 YNNKEL (reference sequence). The CDR3 sequence is 14 residues long. CDR3 amino acids: CASSQGGAQRELVF. Written as DNA, the CDR3 is TGTGCCAGCAGCCAAGGAGGCGCGCAGCGGGAGTTGGTCTTC.

The gene calls are TRBV5-1 and TRBJ2-1, with TRBD1 matching over 7 bases. CDR3 length equals 14 residues. CDR1 is SGHRS, CDR2 YFSETQ, per germline. With 1 base clipped from V and 8 bases from J, the junction kept 6 bases outside the gene matches. The CDR3 region has the DNA TGCGCCAGCAGCTTGCTAGGGGGCATCGATGAGCAGTTCTTC. Translation: CASSLLGGIDEQFF. Full variable domain (remainder filled in from reference TRBV5-1 and TRBJ2-1): KAGVTQTPRYLIKTRGQQVTLSCSPISGHRSVSWYQQTPGQGLQFLFEYFSETQRNKGNFPGRFSGRQFSNSRSEMNVSTLELGDSALYLCASSLLGGIDEQFFGPGTRLTVL.

The chain couples TRBV14 to TRBJ2-1, with a tentative D call TRBD1 (7 bases). Germline V gene lookup returns CDR1 SGHDN and CDR2 FVKESK. Between the trimmed V and J ends, which lost 1 base and 6 bases, there was a span of 16 bases. The CDR3 contains 16 residues. CDR3 nucleotide sequence: TGTGCCAGCAGCCAAGCGGGAGACAGGGTTAGCAATGAGCAGTTCTTC. Its translation is CASSQAGDRVSNEQFF.

This clone was seen more than once but under ten times. The chain recombines TRBV18 with TRBJ2-7; 7 nucleotides match TRBD2. CDR3 length: 13 residues. Germline V gene lookup returns CDR1 KGHSH and CDR2 LQKENI. V was clipped by 6 bases and J by 2 bases; unmatched bases: 4. The CDR3 region is CASSLAEAYEQYF. In DNA form, the CDR3 reads TGTGCCAGCTCGCTAGCGGAAGCCTACGAGCAGTACTTC.

The J gene is TRBJ1-1, the V gene TRBV30; the match to TRBD1 covers 9 bases. The CDR3 contains 16 residues. Germline-derived CDR1 and CDR2 are GTSNPN and SVGIG (reference sequence). V lost 1 base, J lost 5 bases, and 11 bases stayed unmatched. This CDR3 reads CAWSEGPTQGATEAFF. The CDR3 DNA reads as TGTGCCTGGAGTGAGGGACCAACACAGGGGGCAACTGAAGCTTTCTTT.

The genes are TRBV14 and TRBJ2-5; D is unclear. This CDR3 has 15 amino acids. V was trimmed by 0 bases and J by 2 bases, leaving 10 bases between them. Germline values: CDR1 SGHDN, CDR2 FVKESK. The CDR3 region is CASSQDAGGQETQYF. CDR3 in DNA: TGTGCCAGCAGCCAAGATGCCGGCGGTCAAGAGACCCAGTACTTC.

This chain uses TRBV5-1 with TRBJ2-7, with TRBD2 matching over 12 bases. The V gene's germline CDR1 is SGHRS and CDR2 YFSETQ. After removal of 5 bases from V and 0 bases from J, the junction contained 15 bases not matched to a gene. The CDR3 covers 19 residues. The CDR3 DNA is TGCGCCAGCAGTTGGAGGACTAGCGGGGAGAAGAAAAGCTCCTACGAGCAGTACTTC. Encoded protein: CASSWRTSGEKKSSYEQYF.

V usage is TRBV7-2 and J usage is TRBJ2-3; TRBD1 is a possible D gene (6 bases). The ends were cut back, 5 bases at V and 0 bases at J, with 9 bases in the middle. This CDR3 region has 14 residues. Germline V lookup: CDR1 SGHTA, CDR2 FQGNSA. DNA of the CDR3: TGTGCCAGCAGCCAGGGGCCGAGCACAGATACGCAGTATTTT. Encoded protein: CASSQGPSTDTQYF.

The genes are TRBV5-1 and TRBJ2-5; TRBD1 matches 7 bases. The CDR3 loop spans 15 amino acids. The V gene end was trimmed by 0 bases and the J gene end by 2 bases; junction bases not matched to a gene: 4. CDR1 is SGHRS and CDR2 is YFSETQ in the germline V gene. The CDR3 sequence: CASSLGPTGQETQYF. The CDR3 DNA follows: TGCGCCAGCAGCTTGGGGCCGACAGGGCAAGAGACCCAGTACTTC.

The chain has TRBV11-2 and TRBJ2-3, with D perhaps TRBD1 (6 bases). The V end lost 1 base, the J end lost 6 bases, and 17 bases lay between the germline ends. This CDR3 region has 16 residues. Germline CDR1 and CDR2: SGHAT and FQNNGV. The CDR3 bases are TGTGCCAGCAGCTTAGGTCTCGTGGGGGCTGGGGATACGCAGTATTTT. Translated: CASSLGLVGAGDTQYF.

The genes are TRBV28 and TRBJ2-7, with TRBD2 identical over 13 bases. With 3 bases clipped from V and 5 bases from J, the junction kept 4 bases outside the gene matches. From germline, CDR1 is MDHEN and CDR2 SYDVKM. The CDR3 has 15 amino acids. CDR3 protein: CASSFRTSGSNEQYF. The CDR3 bases are TGTGCCAGCAGTTTCCGGACTAGCGGGAGCAACGAGCAGTACTTC.

The chain employs TRBV6-2 or TRBV6-3 and TRBJ1-2; 9 positions match TRBD1. The CDR3 runs to 16 residues. Trimming removed 6 bases from V and 4 bases from J; junction bases left unmatched: 12. Germline V gene sequence: CDR1 MNHEY, CDR2 SVGEGT. The CDR3 DNA sequence: TGTGCCAGCAGCAATGACCGGACAGGGGACACCTATGGCTACACCTTC. This gives the protein CASSNDRTGDTYGYTF.

This clone was seen just once. The V call is TRBV11-2, the J call TRBJ1-5; 9 bases map to TRBD1. The CDR3 covers 15 residues. The V gene end was trimmed by 4 bases and the J gene end by 4 bases; junction bases not matched to a gene: 5. The V gene's germline CDR1 is SGHAT and CDR2 FQNNGV. CDR3 sequence: CASSSGQGRNQPQHF. DNA of the CDR3: TGTGCCAGCAGCTCCGGACAGGGGCGGAATCAGCCCCAGCATTTT.

The genes are TRBV6-5 and TRBJ1-6; 7 bases line up with TRBD1. The ends lost 6 bases at V and 0 bases at J; junction bases unmatched: 2. CDR1 MNHEY and CDR2 SVGAGI come from the germline V gene. The CDR3 totals 15 residues. The CDR3 nucleotides are TGTGCCAGCAGACAGGGGAGCTCCTATAATTCACCCCTCCACTTT. Its protein product is CASRQGSSYNSPLHF.

The genes are TRBV7-8 and TRBJ2-7; tentatively, D is TRBD1 (6 bases). This CDR3 is built from 17 residues. V lost 2 bases and J 1 base, leaving 18 bases between the germline ends. The germline gives CDR1 SGHVS, CDR2 FQNEAQ. The CDR3 DNA sequence: TGTGCCAGCAGCTTACCAGCGCAGGGGCAGGAGTCCTACGAGCAGTACTTC. Amino acids: CASSLPAQGQESYEQYF.

This chain joins TRBV6-2 or TRBV6-3 and TRBJ1-5; 7 nucleotides match TRBD1. Trimming took 7 bases from V and 5 from J; bases not matched to a gene: 11. Germline assignment: CDR1 MNHEY and CDR2 SVGEGT. This CDR3 comprises 15 residues. The CDR3 region is CASNPGQPEDQPQHF. CDR3 sequence (DNA): TGTGCCAGCAACCCGGGACAGCCTGAGGATCAGCCCCAGCATTTT.

This chain uses TRBV11-2 with TRBJ1-1, with D uncertain. The germline V and J ends were trimmed by 10 bases and 6 bases, with 24 bases remaining between them. The CDR3 loop spans 15 amino acids. Germline values: CDR1 SGHAT, CDR2 FQNNGV. This CDR3 reads CATRFRTVGVSEAFF. CDR3 DNA: TGTGCCACCCGCTTCAGGACGGTGGGAGTTTCTGAAGCTTTCTTT. Combining the CDR3 with reference TRBV11-2 and TRBJ1-1 gives the whole variable domain EAGVAQSPRYKIIEKRQSVAFWCNPISGHATLYWYQQILGQGPKLLIQFQNNGVVDDSQLPKDRFSAERLKGVDSTLKIQPAKLEDSAVYLCATRFRTVGVSEAFFGQGTRLTVV.

This clone was counted between two and nine times. The chain carries TRBV9 and TRBJ2-7; perhaps TRBD1 as D (5 bases). CDR1 and CDR2 from the germline V gene are SGDLS and YYNGEE. The CDR3 spans 15 residues. V was clipped by 2 bases and J by 2 bases, with 14 bases between them. The CDR3 is CASSVIPGLAYEQYF. In nucleotides, the CDR3 is TGTGCCAGCAGCGTGATCCCAGGGTTGGCCTACGAGCAGTACTTC.